These 26 T cell receptor beta chains share one sample of origin, sequenced in a study of cytomegalovirus exposure and HLA in healthy donors. The PCR ran on 60 Vbeta and 13 Jbeta primers. Here immunoSEQ multiplex PCR was the method, and the copy in TCRdb shows in-frame clones only, minus some. The sample has about 130,000 clones; around 10% are singletons. The sample comprised PBMCs. These receptor sequences come from a man aged 50-60 years in good health and CMV-seronegative.

The V and J genes are TRBV29-1 and TRBJ1-4; D is possibly TRBD1 (5 bases). Germline V gene data show CDR1 as SQVTM and CDR2 as ANQGSEA. V lost 4 bases, J lost 8 bases, and 20 bases lay in between. The CDR3 spans 15 residues. For the CDR3, the DNA is TGCAGCGTTGTCACCTTAGGGGAAGGGGCCGAAAAACTGTTTTTT. It codes for CSVVTLGEGAEKLFF.

The table lists this clone with a few counts. The rearrangement links TRBV27 to TRBJ1-2; 11 nucleotides align to TRBD1. This CDR3 is built from 15 residues. Trimming took 7 bases from V and 8 from J; bases not matched to a gene: 12. The germline V gene has CDR1 MNHEY and CDR2 SMNVEV (reference sequence). CDR3 in DNA: TGTGCCAGCAACGCTAAGGACAGGGGGCTAAGCGGCTACACCTTC. It encodes CASNAKDRGLSGYTF.

In this sample, this clone turned up a few times. This rearrangement joins TRBV12-5 to TRBJ2-7, with 8 bases aligning to TRBD1. CDR1 is LGHNT, CDR2 FRNRAP, per germline. The CDR3 consists of 16 residues. Unmatched junction bases numbered 14, after V lost 5 bases and J lost 5 bases. DNA for the CDR3: TGTGCTAGTGGTCCTGGAAGGGGGACAGGCGTCGACGAGCAGTACTTC. It yields the protein CASGPGRGTGVDEQYF.

This clone came up a few times. The V gene is TRBV6-5, the J gene TRBJ2-7; 7 nucleotides agree with TRBD1. The CDR3 has 14 residues. The junction had 3 bases not matched to a gene; V was cut back by 3 bases and J by 1 base. Per the germline V gene, CDR1 is MNHEY and CDR2 is SVGAGI. The CDR3, as DNA: TGTGCCAGCAGTTATGACAGGGCGTCCTACGAGCAGTACTTC. This sequence encodes CASSYDRASYEQYF.

In its sample, this clone was seen a few times. The rearrangement uses TRBV5-6 and TRBJ2-5; a weak D match, TRBD2 (6 bases). From germline, CDR1 is SGHDT and CDR2 YYEEEE. CDR3 length: 13 amino acids. The V gene lost 2 bases and the J gene lost 5 bases, with 10 bases spanning the gap. CDR3 protein: CASSFGGRETQYF. CDR3 sequence (DNA): TGTGCCAGCAGCTTTGGAGGGAGGGAGACCCAGTACTTC. Together with reference TRBV5-6 and TRBJ2-5, the CDR3 gives the full variable domain: DAGVTQSPTHLIKTRGQQVTLRCSPKSGHDTVSWYQQALGQGPQFIFQYYEEEERQRGNFPDRFSGHQFPNYSSELNVNALLLGDSALYLCASSFGGRETQYFGPGTRLLVL.

The rearrangement links TRBV14 to TRBJ1-1; TRBD1 matches 8 bases. CDR1 is SGHDN and CDR2 is FVKESK in the germline V gene. The CDR3 covers 17 residues. Germline trimming cut 0 bases from V and 1 base from J; bases unmatched to any gene: 7. In DNA form, the CDR3 reads TGTGCCAGCAGCCAAGACGTTAACAGGGGGTGGAACACTGAAGCTTTCTTT. It is translated as CASSQDVNRGWNTEAFF.

The chain recombines TRBV7-9 with TRBJ1-2; tentatively, D is TRBD1 (5 bases). The germline V gene has CDR1 SEHNR and CDR2 FQNEAQ (reference sequence). V was cut by 0 bases and J by 7 bases, with 9 bases left in between. CDR3 length: 13 amino acids. The CDR3 here is CASSLAGAAGYTF. CDR3 in DNA: TGTGCCAGCAGCTTAGCTGGGGCAGCTGGCTACACCTTC.

This clone appeared a few times. The chain joins TRBV2 to TRBJ2-3; TRBD1 might be the D (5 bases). Germline assignment: CDR1 SNHLY and CDR2 FYNNEI. The CDR3 is made up of 14 amino acids. The V and J ends lost 5 bases and 6 bases respectively, with 15 bases between them. The CDR3 sequence: CASSPGHGADTQYF. The CDR3 nucleotides read TGTGCCAGCAGTCCGGGCCATGGGGCGGATACGCAGTATTTT.

This clone appeared a few times. The genes are TRBV15 and TRBJ1-2; D is unclear. V dropped 1 base and J dropped 5 bases, with 14 bases sitting between them. The CDR3 is made up of 15 amino acids. CDR1 and CDR2 from the germline V gene are LNHNV and YYDKDF (reference sequence). CDR3 region: CATSRVVGVGYGYTF. CDR3 coding DNA: TGTGCCACCAGCAGAGTCGTCGGGGTTGGATATGGCTACACCTTC. The full variable domain, completed using reference TRBV15 and TRBJ1-2, is DAMVIQNPRYQVTQFGKPVTLSCSQTLNHNVMYWYQQKSSQAPKLLFHYYDKDFNNEADTPDNFQSRRPNTSFCFLDIRSPGLGDTAMYLCATSRVVGVGYGYTFGSGTRLTVV.

The chain employs TRBV6-1 and TRBJ2-3; no reliable D call. Germline CDR1 is MNHNS and CDR2 is SASEGT. The CDR3 has 13 residues. The V end lost 6 bases, the J end lost 0 bases, and 7 bases lay between the germline ends. The CDR3 nucleotides are TGTGCCAGCAGGCCAACTAGCACAGATACGCAGTATTTT. Amino acid sequence: CASRPTSTDTQYF.

This clone turned up a few times. This chain connects TRBV27 to TRBJ1-2; 11 bases match TRBD1. The CDR3 is 12 residues long. Germline-derived CDR1 and CDR2 are MNHEY and SMNVEV (reference sequence). V lost 10 bases, J lost 6 bases, and 4 bases stayed unmatched. The CDR3 DNA follows: TGTGCCACCTCGGACAGGGGGCATGGCTACACCTTC. Its translation is CATSDRGHGYTF.

The genes are TRBV28 and TRBJ2-7; tentatively, D is TRBD2 (6 bases). V dropped 3 bases and J dropped 4 bases, with 10 bases sitting between them. This CDR3 region has 13 residues. Germline loops: CDR1 MDHEN, CDR2 SYDVKM. CDR3 nucleotides: TGTGCCAGCAGTTTGGGACGGGGGTACGAGCAGTACTTC. Translated, it gives CASSLGRGYEQYF.

The chain recombines TRBV5-5 with TRBJ2-1, with TRBD2 matching 7 bases. Germline-derived CDR1 and CDR2 are SGHKS and YYEKEE (reference sequence). The length of the CDR3 is 19 residues. Trimming took 4 bases from V and 0 from J; bases not matched to a gene: 16. The CDR3 DNA sequence: TGTGCCAGCAGCAAGATTACATCCGGGGGGAGAGGCTCCTACAATGAGCAGTTCTTC. This codes for CASSKITSGGRGSYNEQFF. The full variable domain, its missing parts supplied by reference TRBV5-5 and TRBJ2-1, is DAGVTQSPTHLIKTRGQQVTLRCSPISGHKSVSWYQQVLGQGPQFIFQYYEKEERGRGNFPDRFSARQFPNYSSELNVNALLLGDSALYLCASSKITSGGRGSYNEQFFGPGTRLTVL.

The V gene is TRBV19, the J gene TRBJ2-1; the D gene is possibly TRBD1 (5 bases). This CDR3 is built from 16 residues. Germline lookup yields CDR1 LNHDA and CDR2 SQIVND (reference sequence). The V and J ends lost 2 bases and 0 bases respectively, with 11 bases between them. DNA for the CDR3: TGTGCCAGTAGTATACGGGTAAGGGGCTCCTACAATGAGCAGTTCTTC. Translation: CASSIRVRGSYNEQFF.

CDR3 sequence (DNA): TGTGCCAGCGGAGAGGTGGACAGGGGGTATGGCTACACCTTC. It yields the protein CASGEVDRGYGYTF. The chain joins TRBV2 to TRBJ1-2; 10 bases line up with TRBD1. This CDR3 region has 14 residues. Trimming took 8 bases from V and 5 from J; bases not matched to a gene: 8. Per the germline V gene, CDR1 is SNHLY and CDR2 is FYNNEI.

The V and J genes are TRBV2 and TRBJ2-2, with D perhaps matching TRBD2 (5 bases). The CDR3 is 15 amino acids. Germline values: CDR1 SNHLY, CDR2 FYNNEI. The germline V and J ends were trimmed by 5 bases and 0 bases, with 10 bases remaining between them. The CDR3 DNA reads as TGTGCCAGCAGTCCGTTAGCGCCGAACACCGGGGAGCTGTTTTTT. Protein sequence: CASSPLAPNTGELFF.

This clone was detected only a few times. For the CDR3, the DNA is TGTGCCAGCAGTACAGGGTCCAATGAGCAGTTCTTC. Translated: CASSTGSNEQFF. The chain uses TRBV28 and TRBJ2-1; D may be TRBD1 (6 bases). Germline values: CDR1 MDHEN, CDR2 SYDVKM. Trimming shortened V by 5 bases and J by 6 bases, and 8 bases separated the two germline ends. This CDR3 is 12 amino acids long.

This clone was detected only a few times. The rearrangement joins TRBV18 to TRBJ2-7, with a possible D match to TRBD1 (6 bases). Trimming cost V 0 bases and J 5 bases, with 11 bases left between them. This CDR3 contains 14 residues. CDR1 is KGHSH and CDR2 is LQKENI in the germline V gene. CDR3 nucleotides: TGTGCCAGCTCACCACCAGGGGGTCGTGACGAGCAGTACTTC. It is translated as CASSPPGGRDEQYF. Full variable domain (missing parts from reference TRBV18 and TRBJ2-7): NAGVMQNPRHLVRRRGQEARLRCSPMKGHSHVYWYRQLPEEGLKFMVYLQKENIIDESGMPKERFSAEFPKEGPSILRIQQVVRGDSAAYFCASSPPGGRDEQYFGPGTRLTVT.

The CDR3 here is CASSQPGQVNTEAFF. Here the CDR3 DNA reads TGTGCCAGCAGTCAACCGGGACAAGTCAACACTGAAGCTTTCTTT. The V call is TRBV6-6, the J call TRBJ1-1; possibly TRBD1 for D (6 bases). V was shortened by 5 bases and J by 2 bases, with 15 bases between the two germline ends. The germline CDR1 and CDR2 sequences are MNHNY and SVGAGI (reference sequence). CDR3 size: 15 residues.

The chain links TRBV18 to TRBJ2-6; D is perhaps TRBD1 (7 bases). The germline V gene has CDR1 KGHSH and CDR2 LQKENI. The CDR3 has 15 residues. Between the trimmed V and J ends, which lost 6 bases and 4 bases, there was a span of 13 bases. The CDR3 DNA sequence: TGTGCCAGCTCGCGGGACAGCCGAGGGGCCAACGTCCTGACTTTC. This sequence encodes CASSRDSRGANVLTF.

This clone appeared a few times. The chain combines TRBV5-1 with TRBJ2-7; weak D call: TRBD2 (5 bases). In germline, CDR1 is SGHRS, CDR2 YFSETQ. V was cut by 1 base and J by 6 bases, with 23 bases left in between. CDR3 length equals 17 residues. CDR3 bases: TGCGCCAGCAGCTTGCGTTACGGATCCCGCGCGGGCAGCGAGCAGTACTTC. This encodes CASSLRYGSRAGSEQYF.

There are a few counts of this clone. This chain uses TRBV4-1 with TRBJ2-1, with 8 bases aligning to TRBD2. The CDR3 consists of 18 residues. CDR1 is MGHRA and CDR2 is YSYEKL in the germline V gene. The trim removed 0 bases at V and 3 bases at J, leaving 10 bases unmatched. CDR3 bases: TGCGCCAGCAGCCAAGAGGCCCCCAGCGGGAGTTTCTACAATGAGCAGTTCTTC. Translation: CASSQEAPSGSFYNEQFF.

The gene calls are TRBV19 and TRBJ2-7; D is perhaps TRBD2 (7 bases). Trimming took 6 bases from V and 2 from J, leaving 11 bases between them. This CDR3 contains 13 residues. Germline CDR1 and CDR2: LNHDA and SQIVND (reference sequence). In DNA form, the CDR3 reads TGTGCCAGTAGGGAGGGGGGGACCTACGAGCAGTACTTC. As protein: CASREGGTYEQYF.

This clone has more than one count but fewer than ten. This sequence joins TRBV5-1 and TRBJ2-1, with 13 nucleotides matching TRBD2. CDR1 SGHRS and CDR2 YFSETQ come from the germline V gene. Trimming at V came to 4 bases and at J to 15 bases, leaving 7 bases not matched to a gene. CDR3 length: 13 residues. CDR3 bases: TGCGCCAGCAGCCAGGGACTAGCGGGAACAGGGTTCTTC. Its translation is CASSQGLAGTGFF.

CDR3 nucleotides: TGTGCCAGCAGTGAAATGGGAATGGGGACAACCTCCCAAACGGCCACTAACTATGGCTACACCTTC. Translated, it gives CASSEMGMGTTSQTATNYGYTF. The chain is built from TRBV2 and TRBJ1-2, with D tentatively TRBD1 (6 bases). V was trimmed by 2 bases and J by 0 bases, leaving 31 bases between them. This CDR3 spans 22 amino acids. CDR1 and CDR2 (germline): SNHLY, FYNNEI.

The chain has TRBV20-1 and TRBJ2-3; D ambiguous. Trimming shortened V by 3 bases and J by 9 bases, and 10 bases separated the two germline ends. Germline loops: CDR1 DFQATT, CDR2 SNEGSKA (reference sequence). The CDR3 is 11 residues long. The CDR3 here is CSASSDLTQYF. The CDR3 region has the DNA TGCAGTGCTAGCAGTGACTTGACGCAGTATTTT.